This is a list of T cell receptor beta chains from one sample in a study of OX40 agonist ivuxolimab in advanced cancers. TCRdb keeps only in-frame clones here, not all; method: immunoSEQ multiplex PCR. The sample lists tens of thousands of clones; more than 80% were seen once. The sequencing used CD4+ or CD8+ T cells sorted from blood, collected in a trial of the OX40 agonist ivuxolimab. These receptors were obtained from an adult with an advanced solid tumor such as melanoma, head and neck, liver or kidney cancer. Each CDR3 is given with its conserved first and last residue. D genes are given only for firm matches. The size entry is marked missing in some rows and otherwise reads once, few, many or a size class.

TRBD1	NA	TRBJ1-1	TRBV30	TGTGCCTGGAGTAGGGGACAGGGTGGAACTGAAGCTTTCTTT	CAWSRGQGGTEAFF
TRBD1	once	TRBJ2-7	TRBV30	TGTGCCTGGAGCACGGACAGGGCCTACGAGCAGTACTTC	CAWSTDRAYEQYF
NA	NA	TRBJ2-2	TRBV29-1	TGCAGCGTTCTCGCGCGGAACACCGGGGAGCTGTTTTTT	CSVLARNTGELFF
NA	once	TRBJ2-7	TRBV2	TGTGCCAGCAGTGAGACTAGATTCGAGCAGTACTTC	CASSETRFEQYF
TRBD2	NA	TRBJ2-1	TRBV30	TGTGCCTGGAAAGTTAGCGGGGGGACAATGAAGCAGTTCTTC	CAWKVSGGTMKQFF
TRBD1	NA	TRBJ2-7	TRBV4-1	TGCGCCAGCAGCCTACGGACAGGGGTATACGAGCAGTACTTC	CASSLRTGVYEQYF
TRBD1	NA	TRBJ1-5	TRBV10-3	TGTGCCAGAAGACAGGGGAGCTACAATCAGCCCCAGCATTTT	CARRQGSYNQPQHF
TRBD1	few	TRBJ1-5	TRBV27	TGTGCCAGCAGTCCGTGGACAGGGGGCGTTTATCAGCCCCAGCATTTT	CASSPWTGGVYQPQHF
NA	NA	TRBJ2-7	TRBV27	TGTGCCAGCAGTTTAGGGGGGAAGTACGAGCAGTACTTC	CASSLGGKYEQYF
NA	NA	TRBJ2-3	TRBV7-6	TGTGCCAGCAGCTTAACCTATGGCGGCTTCACAGATACGCAGTATTTT	CASSLTYGGFTDTQYF
NA	NA	TRBJ2-5	TRBV6-5	TGTGCCAGCAGTTATGGGGAGACCCAGTACTTC	CASSYGETQYF
NA	NA	TRBJ2-5	TRBV19	TGTGCCAGTAGGCCTTGGACAGGCGGGGGAGACAACCAAGAGACCCAGTACTTC	CASRPWTGGGDNQETQYF
TRBD1	NA	TRBJ2-7	TRBV5-4	TGTGCCAGCAGCTTGACAGGGGGTGCCTCCTACGAGCAGTACTTC	CASSLTGGASYEQYF
TRBD1	NA	TRBJ2-7	TRBV27	TGTGCCAGCAGCGATAGACAGGGTTACGAGCAGTACTTC	CASSDRQGYEQYF
NA	NA	TRBJ1-2	TRBV2	TGTGCCAGCAGCTGGGGACGCCGGGACGACTATGGCTACACCTTC	CASSWGRRDDYGYTF
NA	few	TRBJ1-1	TRBV4-1	TGCGCCAGCAGCCAAGGGGAGAACACTGAAGCTTTCTTT	CASSQGENTEAFF
NA	NA	TRBJ1-1	TRBV27	TGTGCCAGCAGTTTAATAGGGGTTGGGACTGAAGCTTTCTTT	CASSLIGVGTEAFF
TRBD1	NA	TRBJ1-6	TRBV27	TGTGCCAGCAGTTACAGGGGCGGCTCCTATAATTCACCCCTCCACTTT	CASSYRGGSYNSPLHF
NA	NA	TRBJ2-3	TRBV10-3	TGTGCCATCAGTGTTAGGGCGGGTGGAGATACGCAGTATTTT	CAISVRAGGDTQYF
NA	NA	TRBJ2-7	TRBV9	TGTGCCAGCAGCCCGTCCGAGGGGGTAGAGCAGTACTTC	CASSPSEGVEQYF
TRBD1	NA	TRBJ1-1	TRBV5-5	TGTGCCAGCAGCTTACCGGGACAGGGTAACACTGAAGCTTTCTTT	CASSLPGQGNTEAFF
TRBD1	NA	TRBJ1-2	TRBV27	TGTGCCAGCTCCGGTCAGTGGACAGGGGGCAGCTATGGCTACACCTTC	CASSGQWTGGSYGYTF
NA	once	TRBJ2-1	TRBV27	TGTGCCAGCAGCCGACTAGTAGGCCTATCCTACAATGAGCAGTTCTTC	CASSRLVGLSYNEQFF
TRBD1	NA	TRBJ1-3	TRBV15	TGTGCCACCAGCAGAGAGATGACAGGGGTAAACACCATATATTTT	CATSREMTGVNTIYF
NA	NA	TRBJ2-1	TRBV2	TGTGCCAGCAGTGCGAAGGATTTCTCCTACAATGAGCAGTTCTTC	CASSAKDFSYNEQFF
NA	NA	TRBJ2-5	TRBV7-8	TGTGCCAGCAGCACGGGACCAATAAAGCAGAGCCTGGAGACCCAGTACTTC	CASSTGPIKQSLETQYF
TRBD2	NA	TRBJ2-3	TRBV11-2	TGTGCCAGCAGCTTAGTGAGATTTAGGGCGGGAGTACATACAGATACGCAGTATTTT	CASSLVRFRAGVHTDTQYF
NA	NA	TRBJ2-5	TRBV10-1	TGCGCCAGCAGTGAGGGGAAGAAGACCCAAGAGACCCAGTACTTC	CASSEGKKTQETQYF
TRBD2	NA	TRBJ2-1	TRBV11-3	TGTGCCAGCAGCTTAGATAGCGGGGGGGCCTACAATGAGCAGTTCTTC	CASSLDSGGAYNEQFF
TRBD1	NA	TRBJ1-2	TRBV19	TGTGCCAGTAGTGGGACAGGGGGAAGCTATGGCTACACCTTC	CASSGTGGSYGYTF
NA	NA	TRBJ2-5	TRBV11-2	TGTGCCAGCAGCTTAGTACTAGTAAAGACCCAGTACTTC	CASSLVLVKTQYF
TRBD1	few	TRBJ2-7	TRBV5-5	TGTGCCAGCCAGACAGGGTCCAGCTCCTACGAGCAGTACTTC	CASQTGSSSYEQYF
TRBD2	NA	TRBJ2-1	TRBV5-6	TGTGCCAGCAGCCTCGGACTAGCGGGCTACAATGAGCAGTTCTTC	CASSLGLAGYNEQFF
NA	NA	TRBJ2-2	TRBV6-1	TGTGCCAGCAGTGAAGCGTGGGGTATCACCGGGGAGCTGTTTTTT	CASSEAWGITGELFF
TRBD1	few	TRBJ1-5	TRBV6-6	TGTGCCAGCACCCCGGGACAGTATAGCAATCAGCCCCAGCATTTT	CASTPGQYSNQPQHF
NA	NA	TRBJ2-3	TRBV27	TGTGCCAGCAGTTTATCGGGGGATACGCAGTATTTT	CASSLSGDTQYF
NA	NA	TRBJ2-3	TRBV27	TGTGCCAGCAGTTCCACCGGGTTTAGGGTGTCGCAGTATTTT	CASSSTGFRVSQYF
TRBD2	NA	TRBJ2-1	TRBV5-1	TGCGCCAGCAGGGTCCTAGCGGGGGGGAACGAAAACCCCTCCTACAATGAGCAGTTCTTC	CASRVLAGGNENPSYNEQFF
TRBD2	NA	TRBJ2-5	TRBV18	TGTGCCAGCTCAACAGGACTAGCGGGAGGGCCGGGAGAGACCCAGTACTTC	CASSTGLAGGPGETQYF
NA	NA	TRBJ2-5	TRBV2	TGTGCCAGCATGGACAACCAAGAGACCCAGTACTTC	CASMDNQETQYF
NA	NA	TRBJ2-5	TRBV7-6	TGTGCCAGCAGCTTAGGAAGGCAAGAGACCCAGTACTTC	CASSLGRQETQYF
NA	NA	TRBJ2-2	TRBV9	TGTGCCAGCAGCGTACAGGGAGGTGCCGGGGAGCTGTTTTTT	CASSVQGGAGELFF
NA	NA	TRBJ1-1	TRBV18	TGTGCCAGCTCACCTCCGGGTAACACTGAAGCTTTCTTT	CASSPPGNTEAFF
TRBD2	NA	TRBJ2-1	TRBV6-1	TGTGCCAGCAGTGAAGTAGTGACTAGCGGTAATGAGCAGTTCTTC	CASSEVVTSGNEQFF
NA	NA	TRBJ1-1	TRBV27	TGTGCCAGCAGTTTTGGGTCTGAAGCTTTCTTT	CASSFGSEAFF
TRBD2	NA	TRBJ2-7	TRBV27	TGTGCCAGCAGCAATGGACTAGCGGGGTACGAGCAGTACTTC	CASSNGLAGYEQYF
TRBD1	NA	TRBJ1-5	TRBV15	TGTGCCACCAGCACCCTGTCAGGGGGAGATAGCAATCAGCCCCAGCATTTT	CATSTLSGGDSNQPQHF
NA	NA	TRBJ2-3	TRBV19	TGTGCCAGTAGTACACAGTCCCAAGATACGCAGTATTTT	CASSTQSQDTQYF
NA	few	TRBJ2-3	TRBV11-3	TGTGCCAGCAGCTCGAGGCCGTCAGATACGCAGTATTTT	CASSSRPSDTQYF
NA	NA	TRBJ2-1	TRBV4-1	TGCGCCAGCAGCTATATTACAGTGAGCTCCTACAATGAGCAGTTCTTC	CASSYITVSSYNEQFF
NA	NA	TRBJ2-7	TRBV28	TGTGCCAGCAGTATGTCGGGGGTCTCCTACGAGCAGTACTTC	CASSMSGVSYEQYF
NA	medium-sized	TRBJ2-5	TRBV27	TGTGCCAGCAGTTTTGGGATGGGCCTACAAGAGACCCAGTACTTC	CASSFGMGLQETQYF
TRBD1	NA	TRBJ2-4	TRBV27	TGTGCCAGCAGTGTCGACAGGGGTGTCGGGCCCAAAAACATTCAGTACTTC	CASSVDRGVGPKNIQYF
NA	NA	TRBJ1-2	TRBV10-3	TGTGCCATCTTCTCGTCGGGTCCCCCCCGGTCATATGGCTACACCTTC	CAIFSSGPPRSYGYTF
NA	NA	TRBJ2-3	TRBV7-6	TGTGCCAGCAGCGAGTTCGGCAGACCCTTCACAGATACGCAGTATTTT	CASSEFGRPFTDTQYF
TRBD1	NA	TRBJ2-1	TRBV28	TGTGCCAGCAGTTTTTGGGACAGGGTGGCCAATGAGCAGTTCTTC	CASSFWDRVANEQFF
TRBD2	NA	TRBJ2-2	TRBV5-1	TGCGCCAGCAGTCATTCCGCCGGACTAGCGGGAGTTACCGGGGAGCTGTTTTTT	CASSHSAGLAGVTGELFF